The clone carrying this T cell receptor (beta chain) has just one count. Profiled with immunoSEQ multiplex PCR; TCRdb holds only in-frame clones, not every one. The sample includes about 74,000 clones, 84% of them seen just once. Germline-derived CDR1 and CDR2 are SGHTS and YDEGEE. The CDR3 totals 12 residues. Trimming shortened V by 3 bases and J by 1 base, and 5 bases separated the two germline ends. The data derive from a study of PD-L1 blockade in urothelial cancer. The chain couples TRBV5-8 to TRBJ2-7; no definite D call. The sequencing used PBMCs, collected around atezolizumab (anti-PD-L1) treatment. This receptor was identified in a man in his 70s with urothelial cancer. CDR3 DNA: TGTGCCAGCAGCTGGAGATCCTACGAGCAGTACTTC. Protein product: CASSWRSYEQYF.